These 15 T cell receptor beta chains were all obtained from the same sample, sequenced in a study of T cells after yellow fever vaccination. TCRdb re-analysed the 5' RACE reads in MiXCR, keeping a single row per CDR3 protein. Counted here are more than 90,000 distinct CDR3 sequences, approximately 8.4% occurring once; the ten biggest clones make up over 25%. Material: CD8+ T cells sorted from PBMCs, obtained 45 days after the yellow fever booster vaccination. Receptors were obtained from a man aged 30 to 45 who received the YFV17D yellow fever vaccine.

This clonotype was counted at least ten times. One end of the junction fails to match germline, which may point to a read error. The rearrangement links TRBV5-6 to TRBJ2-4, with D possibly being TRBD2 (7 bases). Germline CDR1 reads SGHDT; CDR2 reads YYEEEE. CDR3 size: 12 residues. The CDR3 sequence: CASSLDSGGPHF. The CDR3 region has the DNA TGTGCCAGCAGCTTGGATTCGGGGGGCCCCCACTTC.

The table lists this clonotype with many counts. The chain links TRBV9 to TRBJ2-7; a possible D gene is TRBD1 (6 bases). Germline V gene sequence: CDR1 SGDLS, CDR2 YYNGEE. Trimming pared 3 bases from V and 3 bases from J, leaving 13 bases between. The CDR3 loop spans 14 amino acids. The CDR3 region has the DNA TGTGCCAGCAGCGGGGGACAAGTGGGCTACGAGCAGTACTTC. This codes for CASSGGQVGYEQYF.

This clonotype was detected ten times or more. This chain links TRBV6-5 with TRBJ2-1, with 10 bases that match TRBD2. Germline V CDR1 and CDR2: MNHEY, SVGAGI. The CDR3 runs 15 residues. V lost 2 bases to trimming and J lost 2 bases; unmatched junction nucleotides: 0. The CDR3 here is CASSYGTSAYNEQFF. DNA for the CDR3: TGTGCCAGCAGTTACGGGACTAGCGCCTACAATGAGCAGTTCTTC.

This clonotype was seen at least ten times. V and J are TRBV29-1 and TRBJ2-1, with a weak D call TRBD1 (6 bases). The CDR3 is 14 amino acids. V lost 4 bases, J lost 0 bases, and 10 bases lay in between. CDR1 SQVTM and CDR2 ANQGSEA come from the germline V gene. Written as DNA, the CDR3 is TGCAGCGTTGCCGGACAGTACTCCTACAATGAGCAGTTCTTC. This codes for CSVAGQYSYNEQFF.

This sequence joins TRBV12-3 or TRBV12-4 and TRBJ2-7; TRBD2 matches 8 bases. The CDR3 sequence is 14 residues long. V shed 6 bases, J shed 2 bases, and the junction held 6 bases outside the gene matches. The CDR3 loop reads CASSTRGGPYEQYF. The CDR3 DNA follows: TGTGCCAGCAGCACACGGGGGGGCCCCTACGAGCAGTACTTC.

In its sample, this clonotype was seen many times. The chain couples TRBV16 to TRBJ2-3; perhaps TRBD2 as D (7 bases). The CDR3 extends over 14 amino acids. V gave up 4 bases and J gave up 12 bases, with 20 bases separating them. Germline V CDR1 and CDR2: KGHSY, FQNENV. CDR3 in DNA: TGTGCCAGCAGCCCCGCGGGGGCCTCCGACTACCAGTATTTT. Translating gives CASSPAGASDYQYF.

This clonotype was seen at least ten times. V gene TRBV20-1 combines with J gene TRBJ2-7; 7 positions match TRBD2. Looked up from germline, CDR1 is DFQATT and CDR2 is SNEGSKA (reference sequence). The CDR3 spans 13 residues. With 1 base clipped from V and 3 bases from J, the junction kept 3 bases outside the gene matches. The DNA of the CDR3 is TGCAGTGCTAGAGTGCCGGGAGGCTACGAGCAGTACTTC. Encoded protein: CSARVPGGYEQYF.

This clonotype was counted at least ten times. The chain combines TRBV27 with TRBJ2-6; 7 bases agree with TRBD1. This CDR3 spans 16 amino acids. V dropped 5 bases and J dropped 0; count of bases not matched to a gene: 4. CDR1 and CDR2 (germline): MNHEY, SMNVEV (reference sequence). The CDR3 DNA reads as TGTGCCAGCAGTCCGGGGACAGTCTCTGGGGCCAACGTCCTGACTTTC. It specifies CASSPGTVSGANVLTF.

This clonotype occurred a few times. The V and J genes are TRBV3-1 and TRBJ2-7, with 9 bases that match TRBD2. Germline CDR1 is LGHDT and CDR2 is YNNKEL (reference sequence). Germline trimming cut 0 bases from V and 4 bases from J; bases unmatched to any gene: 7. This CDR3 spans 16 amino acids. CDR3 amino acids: CASSQDRGLASYEQYF. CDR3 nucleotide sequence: TGTGCCAGCAGCCAAGATAGAGGACTAGCGAGTTACGAGCAGTACTTC.

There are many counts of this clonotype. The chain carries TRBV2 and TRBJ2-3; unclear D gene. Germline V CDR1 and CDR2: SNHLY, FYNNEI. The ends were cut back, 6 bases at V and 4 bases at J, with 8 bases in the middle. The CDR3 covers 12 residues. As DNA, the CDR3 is TGTGCCAGCAGGGGTCCCCCAGATACGCAGTATTTT. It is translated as CASRGPPDTQYF.

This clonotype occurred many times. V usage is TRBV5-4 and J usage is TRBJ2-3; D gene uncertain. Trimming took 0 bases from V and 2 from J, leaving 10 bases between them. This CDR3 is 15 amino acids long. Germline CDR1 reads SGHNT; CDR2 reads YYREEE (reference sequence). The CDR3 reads CASSLVETVTDTQYF. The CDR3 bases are TGTGCCAGCAGCTTGGTGGAAACCGTCACAGATACGCAGTATTTT.

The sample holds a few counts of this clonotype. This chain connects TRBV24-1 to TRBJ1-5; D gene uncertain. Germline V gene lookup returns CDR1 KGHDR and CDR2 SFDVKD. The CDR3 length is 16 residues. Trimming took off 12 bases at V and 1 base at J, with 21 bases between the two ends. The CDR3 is CAPDGGMLWSNQPQHF. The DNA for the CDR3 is TGTGCCCCGGATGGAGGGATGCTCTGGAGCAATCAGCCCCAGCATTTT.

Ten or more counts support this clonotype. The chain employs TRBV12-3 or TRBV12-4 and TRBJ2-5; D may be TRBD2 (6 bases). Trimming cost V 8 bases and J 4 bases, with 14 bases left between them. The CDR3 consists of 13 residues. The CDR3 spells CASLEPGGETQYF. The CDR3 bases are TGTGCCAGCTTAGAACCCGGGGGAGAGACCCAGTACTTC.

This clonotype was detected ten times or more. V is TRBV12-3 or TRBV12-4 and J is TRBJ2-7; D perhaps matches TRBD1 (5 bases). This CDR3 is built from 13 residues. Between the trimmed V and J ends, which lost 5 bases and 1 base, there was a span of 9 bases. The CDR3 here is CASSHDRSYEQYF. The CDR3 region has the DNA TGTGCCAGCAGTCATGACAGATCCTACGAGCAGTACTTC.

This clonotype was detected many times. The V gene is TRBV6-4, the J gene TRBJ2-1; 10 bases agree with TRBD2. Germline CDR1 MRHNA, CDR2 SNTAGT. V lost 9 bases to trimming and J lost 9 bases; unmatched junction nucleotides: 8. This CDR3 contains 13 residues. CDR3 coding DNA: TGTGCCAGAGCGGGGACTAGCGAGGGTGAGCAGTTCTTC. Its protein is CARAGTSEGEQFF.